The 15 T cell receptor beta chains below come from one sample, sequenced in a study of T cells in Graves' hyperthyroidism and ophthalmopathy. Researchers took RNA transcripts and amplified the TCR beta CDR3 regions from them. Using the HTBI primer set, a first-round RT-PCR was run on the TCR CDR3. Via MiXCR, TCRdb re-called the multiplex PCR reads, giving one row per CDR3 protein. Of over 400,000 distinct CDR3 sequences listed, around 15% were seen once; the top ten hold roughly 13%. Sequenced input: blood. These receptors all come from a man aged 18 to 35 with Graves' ophthalmopathy.

As regards this clonotype: At one of its ends the junction is not consistent with the germline gene, which may arise from a read error. The chain is built from TRBV30 and TRBJ1-1; 9 nucleotides align to TRBD1. Germline lookup yields CDR1 GTSNPN and CDR2 SVGIG (reference sequence). This CDR3 is built from 13 residues. CDR3: CARYRGQNTEALF. The CDR3 nucleotides read TGTGCCCGTTACAGGGGGCAGAACACTGAAGCTCTCTTT.

A remark on this clonotype: A read error may explain this, as a much larger clone is one base away. V is TRBV5-6 and J is TRBJ2-5; D might be TRBD2 (5 bases). Germline V CDR1 and CDR2: SGHDT, YYEEEE. CDR3 length: 12 residues. This CDR3 is CASSFGEEAQYF. The DNA of the CDR3 is TGTGCCAGCAGCTTCGGGGAAGAGGCCCAGTACTTC.

This chain joins TRBV19 and TRBJ2-3; 7 bases align to TRBD1. The germline V gene has CDR1 LNHDA and CDR2 SQIVND (reference sequence). The CDR3 covers 15 residues. V shed 7 bases, J shed 3 bases, and the junction held 10 bases outside the gene matches. The CDR3: CASMGQKVNTDTQYF. The DNA of the CDR3 is TGTGCCAGTATGGGACAGAAGGTTAATACAGATACGCAGTATTTT.

This clonotype appeared many times. J is TRBJ1-2 and V is TRBV18; perhaps TRBD1 as D (6 bases). This CDR3 comprises 14 residues. The V end lost 3 bases, the J end lost 4 bases, and 12 bases lay between the germline ends. Germline V gene lookup returns CDR1 KGHSH and CDR2 LQKENI. The CDR3, as DNA: TGTGCCAGCTCACCTCCAGGGGAACCCTATGGCTACACCTTC. This translates into CASSPPGEPYGYTF. Full variable domain (remainder filled in from reference TRBV18 and TRBJ1-2): NAGVMQNPRHLVRRRGQEARLRCSPMKGHSHVYWYRQLPEEGLKFMVYLQKENIIDESGMPKERFSAEFPKEGPSILRIQQVVRGDSAAYFCASSPPGEPYGYTFGSGTRLTVV.

This clonotype was observed many times. The chain uses TRBV6-1 and TRBJ1-3; perhaps TRBD1 as D (5 bases). The germline V gene encodes CDR1 MNHNS and CDR2 SASEGT. The CDR3 runs 15 residues. The V end lost 6 bases, the J end lost 0 bases, and 12 bases lay between the germline ends. CDR3 coding DNA: TGTGCCAGCAGGGCCGACGGGGCCTCTGGAAACACCATATATTTT. It is translated as CASRADGASGNTIYF.

This clonotype was seen at least ten times. The V call is TRBV11-2, the J call TRBJ2-1; D not certain. The CDR3 length is 14 residues. The V end lost 6 bases, the J end lost 2 bases, and 11 bases lay between the germline ends. Looked up from germline, CDR1 is SGHAT and CDR2 is FQNNGV. CDR3 sequence: CASRFETAYNEQFF. The CDR3 coding sequence is TGTGCCAGCAGATTCGAAACTGCCTACAATGAGCAGTTCTTC.

The chain carries TRBV12-3 or TRBV12-4 and TRBJ2-3; 7 bases are shared with TRBD1. The CDR3 extends over 17 amino acids. J was trimmed by 1 base and V by 3 bases; bases with no gene match: 10. The CDR3 loop is CASSLDLRQGGTDTQYF. CDR3 coding DNA: TGTGCCAGCAGTTTGGACTTACGACAGGGAGGCACAGATACGCAGTATTTT.

This clonotype was picked up many times. This chain uses TRBV11-2 with TRBJ2-5; D remains unclear. The V gene lost 7 bases and the J gene lost 14 bases, with 20 bases spanning the gap. Germline assignment: CDR1 SGHAT and CDR2 FQNNGV. The CDR3 sequence is 12 residues long. The CDR3 is CASTLLPAESYF. DNA of the CDR3: TGTGCCAGCACCCTTCTACCAGCCGAGTCCTACTTC.

This clonotype appeared a few times. This chain uses TRBV20-1 with TRBJ2-2; D gene unclear. The V end lost 3 bases, the J end lost 2 bases, and 10 bases lay between the germline ends. This CDR3 region has 14 residues. The V gene's germline CDR1 is DFQATT and CDR2 SNEGSKA (reference sequence). CDR3 nucleotide sequence: TGCAGTGCTAGGCCCCCCCCCAACACCGGGGAGCTGTTTTTT. Its translation is CSARPPPNTGELFF.

This clonotype was recorded at least ten times. V gene TRBV5-1 combines with J gene TRBJ2-1; TRBD2 matches 14 bases. After removal of 4 bases from V and 4 bases from J, the junction contained 7 bases not matched to a gene. Germline values: CDR1 SGHRS, CDR2 YFSETQ. The CDR3 has 17 residues. The CDR3 nucleotides are TGCGCCAGCAGCCCACGGACTAGCGGGGGGCTTTACAATGAGCAGTTCTTC. This translates into CASSPRTSGGLYNEQFF.

About this clonotype: A much larger clone lies a single base off, so this may be a read error. The chain employs TRBV18 and TRBJ2-3; the D is unclear. The V and J ends lost 0 bases and 2 bases respectively, with 12 bases between them. The germline gives CDR1 KGHSH, CDR2 LQKENI. The CDR3 consists of 16 residues. CDR3 sequence reads: CASSPPGSYNTDTQYF. The CDR3 coding sequence is TGTGCCAGCTCACCACCGGGATCCTATAACACAGATACGCAGTATTTT.

This clonotype has a handful of counts. The chain recombines TRBV20-1 with TRBJ2-4, with 7 bases lining up with TRBD2. In germline, CDR1 is DFQATT, CDR2 SNEGSKA (reference sequence). The CDR3 is 16 residues long. J lost 0 bases, V lost 1 base, and 6 bases had no gene match. CDR3 nucleotides: TGCAGTGCTAGAGTTTTGGGGGGGGGAGCCAAAAACATTCAGTACTTC. Translated, it gives CSARVLGGGAKNIQYF.

This clonotype has ten or more counts. J is TRBJ1-4 and V is TRBV29-1; D is possibly TRBD1 (6 bases). Germline loops: CDR1 SQVTM, CDR2 ANQGSEA. The CDR3 sequence is 13 residues long. Trimming cost V 5 bases and J 5 bases, with 12 bases left between them. Here the CDR3 reads CSVRRGVNEKLFF. The CDR3 nucleotides are TGCAGCGTTCGGAGGGGGGTGAATGAAAAACTGTTTTTT.

V gene TRBV7-8 combines with J gene TRBJ2-5; tentatively, D is TRBD1 or TRBD2 (5 bases each). CDR3 length: 14 amino acids. Germline lookup yields CDR1 SGHVS and CDR2 FQNEAQ. V was pared by 5 bases and J by 4 bases, with 14 bases between. The CDR3 nucleotides read TGTGCCAGCAGCCCCGAGCAGGGACCAGAGACCCAGTACTTC. This translates into CASSPEQGPETQYF.

This rearrangement joins TRBV5-1 to TRBJ1-3; tentative D call: TRBD1 (5 bases). Trimming took off 6 bases at V and 1 base at J, with 11 bases between the two ends. The CDR3 has 14 residues. CDR1 SGHRS and CDR2 YFSETQ come from the germline V gene. The CDR3 loop is CASNPGGSGNTIYF. CDR3 bases: TGCGCCAGCAACCCGGGGGGGTCTGGAAACACCATATATTTT.